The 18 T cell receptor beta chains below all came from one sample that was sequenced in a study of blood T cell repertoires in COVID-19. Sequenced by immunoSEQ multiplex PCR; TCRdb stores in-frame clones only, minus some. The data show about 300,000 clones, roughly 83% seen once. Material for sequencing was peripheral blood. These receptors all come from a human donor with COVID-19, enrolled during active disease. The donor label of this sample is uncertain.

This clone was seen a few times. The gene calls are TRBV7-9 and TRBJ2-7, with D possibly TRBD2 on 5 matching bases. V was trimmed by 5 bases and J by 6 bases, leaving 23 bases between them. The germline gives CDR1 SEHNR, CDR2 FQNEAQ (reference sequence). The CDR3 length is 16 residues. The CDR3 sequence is CASSDRGPSGIREQYF. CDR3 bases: TGTGCCAGCAGCGACCGCGGCCCTTCGGGGATCCGCGAGCAGTACTTC.

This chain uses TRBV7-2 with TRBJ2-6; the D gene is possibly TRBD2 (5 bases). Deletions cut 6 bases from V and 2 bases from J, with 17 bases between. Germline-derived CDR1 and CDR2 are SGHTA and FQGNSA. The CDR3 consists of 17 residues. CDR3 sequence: CASSLRGELTGANVLTF. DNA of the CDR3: TGTGCCAGCAGTCTACGTGGGGAGTTAACTGGGGCCAACGTCCTGACTTTC.

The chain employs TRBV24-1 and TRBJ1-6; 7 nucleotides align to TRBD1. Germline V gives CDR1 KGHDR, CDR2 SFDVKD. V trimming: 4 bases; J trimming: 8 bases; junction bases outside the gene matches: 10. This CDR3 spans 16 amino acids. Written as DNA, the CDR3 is TGTGCCACCAGTGACCAGGAACCGGGACAGCATTCACCCCTCCACTTT. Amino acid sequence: CATSDQEPGQHSPLHF.

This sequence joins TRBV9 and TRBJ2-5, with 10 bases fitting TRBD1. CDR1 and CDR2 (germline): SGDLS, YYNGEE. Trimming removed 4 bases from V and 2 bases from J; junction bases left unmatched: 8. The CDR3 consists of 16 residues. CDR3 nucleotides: TGTGCCAGCAGCCCCCTACCGGGACAGGGGCAAGAGACCCAGTACTTC. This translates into CASSPLPGQGQETQYF.

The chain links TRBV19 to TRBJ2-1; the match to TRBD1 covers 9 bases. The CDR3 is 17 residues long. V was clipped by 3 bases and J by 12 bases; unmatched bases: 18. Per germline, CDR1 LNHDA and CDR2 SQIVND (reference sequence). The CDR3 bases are TGTGCCAGTAGTATCGACAGGGGAACAGGGGGCGGAAGGATGCAGTTCTTC. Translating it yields CASSIDRGTGGGRMQFF.

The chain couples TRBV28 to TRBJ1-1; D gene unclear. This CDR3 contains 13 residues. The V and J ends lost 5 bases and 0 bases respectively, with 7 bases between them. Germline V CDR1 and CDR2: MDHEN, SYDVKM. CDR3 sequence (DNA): TGTGCCAGCAGTCCTACGATGAACACTGAAGCTTTCTTT. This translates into CASSPTMNTEAFF.

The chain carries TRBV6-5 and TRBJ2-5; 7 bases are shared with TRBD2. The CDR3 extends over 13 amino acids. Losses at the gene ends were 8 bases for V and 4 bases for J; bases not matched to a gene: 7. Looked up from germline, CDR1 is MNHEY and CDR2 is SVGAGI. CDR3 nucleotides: TGTGCCAGCCGACGGGGGGTGGGAGAGACCCAGTACTTC. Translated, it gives CASRRGVGETQYF.

CDR3 protein: CASSLSGQATNTEAFF. The CDR3 coding sequence is TGTGCCAGCAGTTTATCGGGACAGGCCACGAACACTGAAGCTTTCTTT. J is TRBJ1-1 and V is TRBV27, with 8 positions matching TRBD1. With V trimmed by 0 bases and J by 1 base, 4 bases remained unmatched. CDR3 length equals 16 residues. From germline, CDR1 is MNHEY and CDR2 SMNVEV (reference sequence).

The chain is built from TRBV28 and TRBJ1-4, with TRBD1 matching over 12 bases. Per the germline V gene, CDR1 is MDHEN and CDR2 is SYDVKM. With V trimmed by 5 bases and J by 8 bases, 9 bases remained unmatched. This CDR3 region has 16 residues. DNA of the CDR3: TGTGCCAGCAGTAGCGGGGACAGGGGGCTCGGAGAAAAACTGTTTTTT. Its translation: CASSSGDRGLGEKLFF. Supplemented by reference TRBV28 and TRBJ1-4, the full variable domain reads DVKVTQSSRYLVKRTGEKVFLECVQDMDHENMFWYRQDPGLGLRLIYFSYDVKMKEKGDIPEGYSVSREKKERFSLILESASTNQTSMYLCASSSGDRGLGEKLFFGSGTQLSVL.

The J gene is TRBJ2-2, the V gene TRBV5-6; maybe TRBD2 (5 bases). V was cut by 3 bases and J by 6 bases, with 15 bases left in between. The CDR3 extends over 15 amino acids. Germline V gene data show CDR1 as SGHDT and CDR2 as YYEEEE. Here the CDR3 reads CASSSLDFTPGELFF. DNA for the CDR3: TGTGCCAGCAGCTCCCTGGACTTCACCCCCGGGGAGCTGTTTTTT. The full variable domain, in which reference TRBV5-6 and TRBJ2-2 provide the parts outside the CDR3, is DAGVTQSPTHLIKTRGQQVTLRCSPKSGHDTVSWYQQALGQGPQFIFQYYEEEERQRGNFPDRFSGHQFPNYSSELNVNALLLGDSALYLCASSSLDFTPGELFFGEGSRLTVL.

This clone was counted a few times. The CDR3 bases are TGCGCCAGCAGCCGTCTTGAGGGGACAGGGTCCCGCGAGCAGTACTTC. It translates to CASSRLEGTGSREQYF. The chain joins TRBV4-1 to TRBJ2-7; the match to TRBD1 covers 9 bases. Germline trimming cut 4 bases from V and 6 bases from J; bases unmatched to any gene: 13. The CDR3 sequence is 16 residues long. Germline-derived CDR1 and CDR2 are MGHRA and YSYEKL.

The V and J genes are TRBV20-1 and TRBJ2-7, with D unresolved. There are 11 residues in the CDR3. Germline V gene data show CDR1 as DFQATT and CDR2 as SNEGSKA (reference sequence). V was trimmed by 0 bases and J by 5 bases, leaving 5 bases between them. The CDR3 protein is CSARDPDEQYF. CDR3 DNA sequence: TGCAGTGCTAGAGATCCGGACGAGCAGTACTTC.

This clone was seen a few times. This chain's CDR3 is CASSPGPPSGNTIYF. As DNA, the CDR3 is TGTGCCAGCAGCCCAGGGCCCCCCTCTGGAAACACCATATATTTT. The V gene is TRBV11-2, the J gene TRBJ1-3; tentative D call: TRBD1 (5 bases). Trimming removed 5 bases from V and 0 bases from J, with 11 bases in between. The germline CDR1 and CDR2 sequences are SGHAT and FQNNGV. The CDR3 totals 15 residues.

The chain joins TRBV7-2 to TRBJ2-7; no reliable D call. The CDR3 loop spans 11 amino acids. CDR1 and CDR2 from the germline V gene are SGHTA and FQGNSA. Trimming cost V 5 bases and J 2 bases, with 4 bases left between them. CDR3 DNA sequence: TGTGCCAGCAGCAATACCTACGAGCAGTACTTC. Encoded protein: CASSNTYEQYF.

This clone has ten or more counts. In DNA, the CDR3 is TGTGCCAGTAGTACCGGACTAGCGGGAGGCAATACGCAGTATTTT. This encodes CASSTGLAGGNTQYF. The rearrangement links TRBV19 to TRBJ2-3, with TRBD2 matching over 14 bases. The V and J ends lost 4 bases and 7 bases, in that order; junction bases with no gene match: 4. The CDR3 totals 15 residues. Germline V gene data show CDR1 as LNHDA and CDR2 as SQIVND (reference sequence).

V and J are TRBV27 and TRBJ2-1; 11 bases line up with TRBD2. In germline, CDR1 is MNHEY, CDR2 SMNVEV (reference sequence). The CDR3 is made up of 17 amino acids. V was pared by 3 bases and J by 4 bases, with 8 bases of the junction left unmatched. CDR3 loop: CASSFRPGTSGYNEQFF. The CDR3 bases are TGTGCCAGCAGTTTCCGTCCCGGGACTAGCGGTTACAATGAGCAGTTCTTC.

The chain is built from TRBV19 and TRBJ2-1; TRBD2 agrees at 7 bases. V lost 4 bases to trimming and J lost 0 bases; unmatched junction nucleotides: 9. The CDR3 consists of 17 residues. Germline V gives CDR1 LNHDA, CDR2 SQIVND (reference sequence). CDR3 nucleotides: TGTGCCAGTAGTAAGGGACTATTGCTCAGCTCCTACAATGAGCAGTTCTTC. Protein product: CASSKGLLLSSYNEQFF.

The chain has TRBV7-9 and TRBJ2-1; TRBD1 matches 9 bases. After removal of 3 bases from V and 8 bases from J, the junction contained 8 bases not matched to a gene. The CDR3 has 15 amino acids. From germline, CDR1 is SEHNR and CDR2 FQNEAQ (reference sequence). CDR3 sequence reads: CASSFPGQGVHEQFF. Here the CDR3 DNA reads TGTGCCAGCAGCTTCCCGGGACAGGGAGTCCATGAGCAGTTCTTC. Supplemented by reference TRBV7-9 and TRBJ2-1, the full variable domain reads DTGVSQNPRHKITKRGQNVTFRCDPISEHNRLYWYRQTLGQGPEFLTYFQNEAQLEKSRLLSDRFSAERPKGSFSTLEIQRTEQGDSAMYLCASSFPGQGVHEQFFGPGTRLTVL.